This entry is about one TCR beta chain. Its antigen is still unknown. Reads for this sample came from a NextSeq 550. The Human TCR Profiling Kit (MiLaboratory) was used to prepare UMI-labeled 5' RACE TRB cDNA libraries. The full amount of extracted RNA was used for cDNA synthesis, and the full amount of resulting cDNA was used for PCR amplification. Libraries were prepared in parallel with an identical number of PCR cycles. The authors processed their data as follows. With a requirement of at least two reads per UMI, MIGEC and MiXCR extracted about 57,000 +/- 9,900 unique UMI-labeled TRB cDNA molecules per library. On average, each library contained approximately 40,000 +/- 10,000 functional in-frame TRB CDR3 nucleotide clonotypes without stop codons. After downsampling to 5000 UMI-labeled TRB molecules per sample, diversity metrics such as normalized Shannon-Wiener and Chao1 were calculated in VDJtools. For the central five CDR3 residues, VDJtools calculated physicochemical properties weighted by clonotype size, namely interaction energy, strength, volume and Kidera factor 4. After reprocessing by TCRdb, each CDR3 protein sequence is one entry, and no DNA is given. The V and J calls, along with clone size, are taken from TCRdb and not from the paper's own processing. For this sample, the table gives about 130,000 distinct CDR3 sequences. 0.41% of the sample is held by the ten biggest clonotypes.

This record belongs to a study of CXCR3-negative and CXCR3-positive naive CD8 T cells (dated by TCRdb to the late 2010s). At the level of the whole study: In total, some 140 million TRB reads were obtained, which works out to roughly 1.5 +/- 0.3 million reads per library. Diversity and physicochemical repertoire analyses were performed on around 10 donors pooled from two independent experiments. The TRBV-TRBJ cluster analysis covered naive subsets from about five donors and memory cells from 3 donors. Overall study outcomes, separate from this receptor: Both naive subsets had comparably high repertoire diversity, while memory CD8+ T cells had much lower repertoire diversity. Because CXCR3 expression was partially decreased after cryopreservation, freshly isolated PBMCs were used for most assays. TRB CDR3s from CXCR3-positive naive cells showed higher hydrophobicity (lower Kidera factor 4), lower energy, and higher strength and volume indices than CXCR3-negative naive cells. Within the same donor, TRBV-TRBJ usage looked similar between naive CXCR3-negative and CXCR3-positive cells, but memory cells had distinct patterns. Because surface CD5, which has been linked to self-reactivity in mice, was comparable between naive subsets, TCR interaction strength was also inferred from TRB CDR3 physicochemical properties.

Each CD8+ T cell subset was flow-sorted in triplicate, and 300,000 or so cells per subset were placed directly into RLT lysis buffer. To exclude memory contaminants, naive CD8+ T cells were stringently defined as CD45RO-CCR7+CD27+CD95-. Peripheral blood mononuclear cells were isolated from buffy coats by standard density gradient centrifugation. A FACSAria III was used to flow-sort naive CD8+ T cells into CXCR3-negative and CXCR3-positive populations. An RNeasy Mini Kit was used to extract total RNA from the sorted cells. CDR3 length: 14 amino acids, cysteine to phenylalanine. No coding sequence is recorded. The germline V gene encodes CDR1 SGDLS and CDR2 YYNGEE.

The TCR was taken from a human donor in good health. Some clones in this sample may be carry-over from other donors' samples. The sequenced sample was naive CXCR3+ CD8+ T cells from blood. The cell subset or site label here, explained by the study, means: CD45RO-CCR7+CD27+CD95- naive CD8+ T cells expressing CXCR3 (TNR3+). The chain joins TRBV9 to TRBJ2-2. This receptor has the CDR3 CASSKDGNTGELFF. Full variable domain (CDR3 extended with the reference TRBV9 and TRBJ2-2 proteins): DSGVTQTPKHLITATGQRVTLRCSPRSGDLSVYWYQQSLDQGLQFLIQYYNGEERAKGNILERFSAQQFPDLHSELNLSSLELGDSALYFCASSKDGNTGELFFGEGSRLTVL.